This entry features one T cell receptor beta chain sequence. Germline assignment: CDR1 SGHTA and CDR2 FQGNSA. V was pared by 2 bases and J by 3 bases, with 1 base of the junction left unmatched. CDR3 length: 15 residues. This sample was included in a study of T cell changes during pregnancy in multiple sclerosis. The data were produced by immunoSEQ multiplex PCR, yet TCRdb's version contains in-frame clones alone and is incomplete. The sample yields roughly 80,000 clones, roughly 93% seen once. This clonotype was obtained from a female donor with multiple sclerosis, enrolled in a pregnancy study. Here the sequenced sample was peripheral blood, taken in the first trimester of pregnancy. The chain combines TRBV7-2 with TRBJ2-2; 9 nucleotides match TRBD1. This CDR3 is CASSLTGGDTGELFF. The CDR3 region has the DNA TGTGCCAGCAGCTTAACAGGGGGCGACACCGGGGAGCTGTTTTTT.